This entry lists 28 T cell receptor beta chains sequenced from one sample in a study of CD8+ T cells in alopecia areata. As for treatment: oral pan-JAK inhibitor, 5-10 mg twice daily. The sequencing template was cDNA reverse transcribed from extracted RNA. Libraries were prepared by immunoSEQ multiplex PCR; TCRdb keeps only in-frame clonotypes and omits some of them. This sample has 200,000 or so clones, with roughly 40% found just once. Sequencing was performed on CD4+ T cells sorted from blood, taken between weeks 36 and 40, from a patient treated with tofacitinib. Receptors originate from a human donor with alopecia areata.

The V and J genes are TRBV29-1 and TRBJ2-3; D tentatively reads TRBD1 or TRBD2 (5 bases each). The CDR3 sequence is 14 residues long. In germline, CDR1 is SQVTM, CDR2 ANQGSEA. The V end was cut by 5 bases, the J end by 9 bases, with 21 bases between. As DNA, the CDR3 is TGCAGCGTTAGTGTTGGGGACGGAGTTCTCACGCAGTATTTT. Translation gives CSVSVGDGVLTQYF.

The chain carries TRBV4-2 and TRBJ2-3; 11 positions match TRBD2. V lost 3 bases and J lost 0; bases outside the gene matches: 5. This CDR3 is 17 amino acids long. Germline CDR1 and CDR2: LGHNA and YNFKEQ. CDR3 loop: CASSQWTSGFSTDTQYF. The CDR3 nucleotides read TGTGCCAGCAGCCAGTGGACTAGCGGGTTTAGCACAGATACGCAGTATTTT.

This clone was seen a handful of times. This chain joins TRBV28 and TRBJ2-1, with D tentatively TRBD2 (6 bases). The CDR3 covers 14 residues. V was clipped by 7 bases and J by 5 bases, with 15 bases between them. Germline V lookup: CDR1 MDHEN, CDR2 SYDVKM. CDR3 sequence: CASTPAGQNNEQFF. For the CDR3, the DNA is TGTGCCAGCACCCCGGCGGGGCAGAACAATGAGCAGTTCTTC.

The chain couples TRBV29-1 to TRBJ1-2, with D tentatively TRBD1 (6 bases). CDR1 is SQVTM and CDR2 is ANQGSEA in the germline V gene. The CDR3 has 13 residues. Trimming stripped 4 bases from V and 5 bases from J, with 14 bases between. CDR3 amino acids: CSVGSGGNYGYTF. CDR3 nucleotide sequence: TGCAGCGTTGGGTCCGGGGGCAATTATGGCTACACCTTC.

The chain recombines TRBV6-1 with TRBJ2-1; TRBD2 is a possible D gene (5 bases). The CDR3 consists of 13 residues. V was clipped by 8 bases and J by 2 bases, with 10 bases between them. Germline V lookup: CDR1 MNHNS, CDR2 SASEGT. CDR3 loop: CASRPGTYNEQFF. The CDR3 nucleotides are TGTGCCAGCCGGCCGGGGACCTACAATGAGCAGTTCTTC.

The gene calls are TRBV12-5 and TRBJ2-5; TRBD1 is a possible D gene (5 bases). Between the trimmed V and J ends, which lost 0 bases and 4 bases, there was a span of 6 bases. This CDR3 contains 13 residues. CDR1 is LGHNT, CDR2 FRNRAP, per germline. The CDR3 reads CASGLVGVETQYF. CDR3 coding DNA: TGTGCTAGTGGTTTGGTAGGGGTAGAGACCCAGTACTTC.

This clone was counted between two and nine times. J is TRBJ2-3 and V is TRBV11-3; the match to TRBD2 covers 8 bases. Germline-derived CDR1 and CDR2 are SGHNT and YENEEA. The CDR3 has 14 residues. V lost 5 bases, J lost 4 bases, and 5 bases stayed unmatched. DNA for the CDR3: TGTGCCAGCAGCCAAGGACTAGCCGCAGATACGCAGTATTTT. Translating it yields CASSQGLAADTQYF.

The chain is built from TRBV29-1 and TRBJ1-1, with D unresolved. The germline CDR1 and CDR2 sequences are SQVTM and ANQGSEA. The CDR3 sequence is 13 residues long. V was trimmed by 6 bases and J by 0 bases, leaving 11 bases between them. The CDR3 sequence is CSVDDLMNTEAFF. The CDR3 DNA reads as TGCAGCGTAGACGACCTGATGAACACTGAAGCTTTCTTT.

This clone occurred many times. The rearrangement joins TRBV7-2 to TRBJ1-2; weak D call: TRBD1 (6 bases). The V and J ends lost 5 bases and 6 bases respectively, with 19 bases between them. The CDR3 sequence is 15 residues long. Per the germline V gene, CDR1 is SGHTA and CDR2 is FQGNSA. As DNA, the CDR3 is TGTGCCAGCAGCCGGGGAGGGGGGCGCGCCGATGGCTACACCTTC. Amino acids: CASSRGGGRADGYTF.

The CDR3 DNA is TGCGCCAGCAGCTTGATCGGATACACAGATACGCAGTATTTT. Translated: CASSLIGYTDTQYF. This chain connects TRBV5-1 to TRBJ2-3; D not certain. V was trimmed by 1 base and J by 2 bases, leaving 8 bases between them. Germline V CDR1 and CDR2: SGHRS, YFSETQ. This CDR3 spans 14 amino acids.

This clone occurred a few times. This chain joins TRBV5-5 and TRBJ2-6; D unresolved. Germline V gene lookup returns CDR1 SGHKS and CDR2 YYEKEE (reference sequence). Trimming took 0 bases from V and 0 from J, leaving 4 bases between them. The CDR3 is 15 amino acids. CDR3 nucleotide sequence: TGTGCCAGCAGCTTGGTGGCCTCTGGGGCCAACGTCCTGACTTTC. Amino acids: CASSLVASGANVLTF.

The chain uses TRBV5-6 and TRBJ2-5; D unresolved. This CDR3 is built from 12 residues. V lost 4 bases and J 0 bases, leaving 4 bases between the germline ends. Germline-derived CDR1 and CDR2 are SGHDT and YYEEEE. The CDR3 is CASSADQETQYF. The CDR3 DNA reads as TGTGCCAGCAGCGCCGACCAAGAGACCCAGTACTTC.

CDR3 amino acids: CASSRQLAKNIQYF. CDR3 coding DNA: TGTGCCAGCAGTAGGCAGCTAGCCAAAAACATTCAGTACTTC. This rearrangement joins TRBV2 to TRBJ2-4, with no clear D. This CDR3 is 14 amino acids long. With 5 bases removed from V and 0 bases from J, the gap between germline ends came to 8 bases. Germline CDR1 is SNHLY and CDR2 is FYNNEI.

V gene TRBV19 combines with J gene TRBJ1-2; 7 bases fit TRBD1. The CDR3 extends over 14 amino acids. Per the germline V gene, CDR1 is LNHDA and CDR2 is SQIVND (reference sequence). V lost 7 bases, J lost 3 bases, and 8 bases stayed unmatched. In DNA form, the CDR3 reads TGTGCCAGTAACCGCGCTGGGACAGACTATGGCTACACCTTC. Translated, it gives CASNRAGTDYGYTF.

This CDR3 is CSIKGGQVAGYTF. The CDR3 DNA reads as TGCAGCATTAAGGGGGGCCAGGTGGCTGGCTACACCTTC. V and J are TRBV29-1 and TRBJ1-2; weak D call: TRBD1 (6 bases). V lost 8 bases and J 7 bases, leaving 20 bases between the germline ends. CDR1 and CDR2 from the germline V gene are SQVTM and ANQGSEA. This CDR3 is built from 13 residues.

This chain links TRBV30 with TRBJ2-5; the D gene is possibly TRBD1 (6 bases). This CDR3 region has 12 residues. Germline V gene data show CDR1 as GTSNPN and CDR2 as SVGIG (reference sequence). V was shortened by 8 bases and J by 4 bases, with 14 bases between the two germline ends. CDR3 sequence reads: CAHEGVGETQYF. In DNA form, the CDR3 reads TGTGCCCACGAGGGGGTCGGAGAGACCCAGTACTTC.

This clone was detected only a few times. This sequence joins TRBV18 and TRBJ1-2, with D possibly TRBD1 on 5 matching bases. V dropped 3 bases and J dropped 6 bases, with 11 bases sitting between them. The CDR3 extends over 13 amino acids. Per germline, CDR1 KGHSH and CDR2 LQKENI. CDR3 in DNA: TGTGCCAGCTCACCGGTAGGGGATAATGGCTACACCTTC. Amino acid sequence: CASSPVGDNGYTF.

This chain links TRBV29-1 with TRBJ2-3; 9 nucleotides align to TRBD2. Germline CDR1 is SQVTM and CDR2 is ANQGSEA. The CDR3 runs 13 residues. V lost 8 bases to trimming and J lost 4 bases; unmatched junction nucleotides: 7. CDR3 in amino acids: CSLAGSGSDTQYF. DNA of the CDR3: TGCAGCCTAGCGGGAAGTGGTTCAGATACGCAGTATTTT.

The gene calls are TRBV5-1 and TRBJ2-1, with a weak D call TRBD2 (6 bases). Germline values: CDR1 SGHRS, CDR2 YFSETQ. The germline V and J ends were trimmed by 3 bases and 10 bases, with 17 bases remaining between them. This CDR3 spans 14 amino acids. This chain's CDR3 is CASSSPGTGEEQFF. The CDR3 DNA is TGCGCCAGCAGCTCGCCCGGGACTGGCGAGGAGCAGTTCTTC.

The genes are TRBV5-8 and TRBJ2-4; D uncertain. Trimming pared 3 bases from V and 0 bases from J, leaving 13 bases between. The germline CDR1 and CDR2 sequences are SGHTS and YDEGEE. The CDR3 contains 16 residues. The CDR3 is CASSSILGLAKNIQYF. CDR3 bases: TGTGCCAGCAGCTCGATTTTAGGATTAGCCAAAAACATTCAGTACTTC.

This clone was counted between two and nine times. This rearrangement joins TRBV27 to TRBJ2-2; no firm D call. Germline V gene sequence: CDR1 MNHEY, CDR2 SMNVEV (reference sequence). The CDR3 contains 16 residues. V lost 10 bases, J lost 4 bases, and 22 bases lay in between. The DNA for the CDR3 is TGTGCCAACGCCATTGGGCGAGACAAACCCACCGGGGAGCTGTTTTTT. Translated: CANAIGRDKPTGELFF.

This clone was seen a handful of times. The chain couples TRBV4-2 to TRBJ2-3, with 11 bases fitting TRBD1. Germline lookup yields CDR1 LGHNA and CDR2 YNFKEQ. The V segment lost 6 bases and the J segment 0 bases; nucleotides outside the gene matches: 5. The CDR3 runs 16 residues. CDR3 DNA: TGTGCCAGCAGAAGGGGACAGGGGGGGAGCACAGATACGCAGTATTTT. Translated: CASRRGQGGSTDTQYF.

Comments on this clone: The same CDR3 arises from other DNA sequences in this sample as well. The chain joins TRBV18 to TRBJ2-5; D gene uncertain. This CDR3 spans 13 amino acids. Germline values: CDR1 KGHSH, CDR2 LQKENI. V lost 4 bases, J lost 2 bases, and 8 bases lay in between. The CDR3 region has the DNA TGTGCCAGCTCACTGGCCCTGCAAGAGACCCAGTACTTC. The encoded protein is CASSLALQETQYF.

The CDR3 is CASSESGGGSYEQYF. DNA of the CDR3: TGTGCCAGCAGTGAATCGGGAGGAGGGTCCTACGAGCAGTACTTC. The rearrangement uses TRBV2 and TRBJ2-7; 7 nucleotides line up with TRBD2. Trimming cost V 2 bases and J 1 base; bases outside gene matches: 5. Germline CDR1 SNHLY, CDR2 FYNNEI. The CDR3 consists of 15 residues.

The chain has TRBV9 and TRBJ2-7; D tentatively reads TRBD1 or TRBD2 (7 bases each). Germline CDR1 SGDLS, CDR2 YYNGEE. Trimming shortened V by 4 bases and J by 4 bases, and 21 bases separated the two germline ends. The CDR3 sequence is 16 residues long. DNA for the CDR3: TGTGCCAGCAGCCCACCCGGGTCAGGGGGGGCGTACGAGCAGTACTTC. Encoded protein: CASSPPGSGGAYEQYF. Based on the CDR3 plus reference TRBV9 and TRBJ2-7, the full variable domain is DSGVTQTPKHLITATGQRVTLRCSPRSGDLSVYWYQQSLDQGLQFLIQYYNGEERAKGNILERFSAQQFPDLHSELNLSSLELGDSALYFCASSPPGSGGAYEQYFGPGTRLTVT.

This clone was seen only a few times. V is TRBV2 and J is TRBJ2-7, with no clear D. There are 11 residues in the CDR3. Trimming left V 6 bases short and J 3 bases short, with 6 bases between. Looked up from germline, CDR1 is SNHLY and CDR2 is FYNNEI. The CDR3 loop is CASSPYYEQYF. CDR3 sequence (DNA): TGTGCCAGCAGCCCCTACTACGAGCAGTACTTC.

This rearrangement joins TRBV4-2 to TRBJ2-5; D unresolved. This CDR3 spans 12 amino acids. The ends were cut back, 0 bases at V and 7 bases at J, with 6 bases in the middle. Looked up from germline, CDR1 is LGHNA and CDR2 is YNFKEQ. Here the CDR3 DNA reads TGTGCCAGCAGCCAAGATCGAGGGACCCAGTACTTC. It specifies CASSQDRGTQYF.

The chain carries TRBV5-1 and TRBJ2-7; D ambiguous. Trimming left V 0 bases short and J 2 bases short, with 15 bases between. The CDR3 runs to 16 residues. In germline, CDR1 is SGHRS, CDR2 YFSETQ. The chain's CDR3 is CASSLAPSAATYEQYF. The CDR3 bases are TGCGCCAGCAGCTTGGCCCCGTCGGCGGCAACCTACGAGCAGTACTTC.